This passage covers 4 T cell receptor beta chains from one sample sequenced in a study of shared clonotypes between healthy human individuals. Here immunoSEQ multiplex PCR was the method, and the copy in TCRdb shows in-frame clones only, minus some. The sample records about 2 million clones, roughly 95% being singletons. The specimen was naive CD4+ T cells sorted from blood. Noted subset: CD45RA+ positively selected. The receptors originated from a man younger than 35 in good health.

The rearrangement links TRBV6-5 to TRBJ2-4, with D tentatively TRBD2 (6 bases). CDR1 is MNHEY, CDR2 SVGAGI, per germline. V was shortened by 5 bases and J by 0 bases, with 11 bases between the two germline ends. The CDR3 has 15 amino acids. CDR3 region: CASSPRGPAKNIQYF. DNA for the CDR3: TGTGCCAGCAGTCCGCGGGGCCCAGCCAAAAACATTCAGTACTTC.

This clone appeared once. Other DNA sequences of this sample code for an identical CDR3. V gene TRBV9 combines with J gene TRBJ1-5; D is undetermined. This CDR3 spans 14 amino acids. Trimming pared 2 bases from V and 5 bases from J, leaving 11 bases between. Per germline, CDR1 SGDLS and CDR2 YYNGEE. DNA for the CDR3: TGTGCCAGCAGCGTTGAGGGAGGAGATCAGCCCCAGCATTTT. Protein: CASSVEGGDQPQHF.

This clone has only one observation. The chain's CDR3 is CASSLRPLAGYTGELFF. As DNA, the CDR3 is TGTGCCAGCAGCCTACGCCCCCTAGCGGGGTACACCGGGGAGCTGTTTTTT. V gene TRBV11-2 combines with J gene TRBJ2-2; 9 nucleotides line up with TRBD2. Trimming removed 5 bases from V and 3 bases from J; junction bases left unmatched: 10. Per the germline V gene, CDR1 is SGHAT and CDR2 is FQNNGV. This CDR3 is 17 amino acids long.

The V call is TRBV5-1, the J call TRBJ2-6; D is undetermined. Germline lookup yields CDR1 SGHRS and CDR2 YFSETQ. The CDR3 contains 16 residues. The V and J ends lost 1 base and 0 bases respectively, with 8 bases between them. This CDR3 reads CASSLSADSGANVLTF. The CDR3 nucleotides read TGCGCCAGCAGCTTGTCGGCAGACTCTGGGGCCAACGTCCTGACTTTC.